This is a list of T cell receptor beta chains from one sample in a study of CD8 T cells in Susac syndrome. TCRdb re-called the immunoSEQ multiplex PCR reads through MiXCR, storing one row per CDR3 protein. Among roughly 140,000 distinct CDR3 sequences listed, around 95% were seen once. The source material was CD4+ T cells from PBMCs. The receptor set was obtained from a human donor with Susac syndrome. CDR3s leave out the opening cysteine and the closing phenylalanine or tryptophan. Fields, in order: CDR3 length, V gene, J gene, CDR3 protein.

13,TRBV2,TRBJ2-2,ASSEYIQGAGELF
11,TRBV11-2,TRBJ2-1,ASSLDWGNEQF
11,TRBV19,TRBJ1-2,ASSKGVNYGYT
10,TRBV3-1,TRBJ1-4,ASSQTRDRLF
13,TRBV18,TRBJ2-6,ASSPIRAGANVLT
12,TRBV20-1,TRBJ2-6,SAEDGSGANVLT
13,TRBV11-3,TRBJ2-1,ASSLSSGRVNEQF
13,TRBV12-3/TRBV12-4,TRBJ2-7,ASSQTGGRGYEQY
12,TRBV6-5,TRBJ1-5,ASSTGQTNQPQH
13,TRBV5-1,TRBJ2-3,ASSLGASSTDTQY
13,TRBV12-3/TRBV12-4,TRBJ1-1,ASSRGTASGTEAF
12,TRBV20-1,TRBJ1-1,SARVQTGATEAF
14,TRBV19,TRBJ1-5,ASTPPWGVGNQPQH
13,TRBV5-1,TRBJ2-2,ASSLGDRDTGELF
14,TRBV18,TRBJ2-1,ASSPFSGRLGNEQF
13,TRBV4-1,TRBJ2-1,ASRPSGGAYNEQF
14,TRBV12-3/TRBV12-4,TRBJ2-1,ASRGGGQSSYNEQF
11,TRBV6-5,TRBJ2-7,ASSYSGSYEQY
11,TRBV14,TRBJ1-5,ASSHSAGQPQH
11,TRBV7-9,TRBJ2-7,ASSLEQPYEQY
11,TRBV20-1,TRBJ1-1,SARDGRAAEAF
11,TRBV6-2/TRBV6-3,TRBJ2-2,ASSGGWTGELF
14,TRBV6-5,TRBJ2-5,ASSYSQAGTQETQY
13,TRBV29-1,TRBJ2-7,SVEDRLAGFYEQY
14,TRBV11-2,TRBJ2-1,ASSLVRSQGRDEQF
11,TRBV20-1,TRBJ1-4,SATETGPEKLF
12,TRBV28,TRBJ2-7,ASSLVARNYEQY
13,TRBV9,TRBJ1-2,ASTRRDSSLYGYT
17,TRBV7-9,TRBJ2-4,ASSSRSSGGGSDKNIQY
12,TRBV6-5,TRBJ2-7,ASTSHSTTYEQY
17,TRBV5-6,TRBJ2-7,ASSPTPGQGIGSSYEQY
14,TRBV6-1,TRBJ2-1,ASSRQQWDRGNEQF
14,TRBV27,TRBJ2-5,ASSFAPGQGQETQY
11,TRBV12-3/TRBV12-4,TRBJ2-7,ASKMRGSYEQY
12,TRBV6-5,TRBJ1-6,ATQRGQVNSPLH
13,TRBV5-1,TRBJ1-2,ASSSGEKRRYGYT
14,TRBV11-2,TRBJ2-1,ASSLLGLASYNEQF
12,TRBV20-1,TRBJ1-2,SARDSREHFGYT
13,TRBV6-5,TRBJ2-5,ASSYGRGNQETQY
10,TRBV2,TRBJ1-2,ASSTATGWYT
12,TRBV29-1,TRBJ2-1,SGLAGAYYNEQF
14,TRBV9,TRBJ2-5,ASSVGSHSVAETQY
11,TRBV6-2/TRBV6-3,TRBJ2-3,ASSYAGTDTQY
10,TRBV20-1,TRBJ2-7,SVRDRAHEQY
12,TRBV29-1,TRBJ2-1,SVALAGYYNEQF
14,TRBV11-1,TRBJ2-7,ASSLWGQGASYEQY
13,TRBV6-6,TRBJ2-6,ASSSRGSGANVLT